A selection of T cell receptor beta chains follows, all from one sample in a study of cytomegalovirus exposure and HLA in healthy donors. The method was immunoSEQ multiplex PCR; TCRdb's version includes in-frame clones alone and lacks a portion of them. This sample yields over 150,000 clones, of which more than 70% are seen a single time; roughly 5.9% belongs to the top ten. Input material: PBMCs. Every receptor here comes from a woman aged 40 to 50 in good health and CMV-seropositive. The CDR3 runs from the conserved cysteine through the conserved F or W. Fields, in order: V gene, D gene, J gene, CDR3 protein. The D gene is left open where the match is weak.

TRBV5-1	TRBD2	TRBJ2-7	CASSYIAGGPYEQYF
TRBV6-5	NA	TRBJ1-3	CASSSFTAGNTIYF
TRBV15	TRBD2	TRBJ2-2	CATSREGLAGWGELFF
TRBV28	NA	TRBJ1-1	CASGLPVNTEAFF
TRBV7-3	TRBD1	TRBJ2-3	CASSFTGGTDTQYF
TRBV4-1	TRBD2	TRBJ2-3	CASSQGPLAADTQYF
TRBV15	NA	TRBJ1-5	CATSTLRDNQPQHF
TRBV30	NA	TRBJ1-2	CAWSAIRGIYGYTF
TRBV19	TRBD1	TRBJ2-1	CASSQAGQGNPWNEQFF
TRBV7-9	NA	TRBJ2-7	CASSLTQGGYEQYF
TRBV19	TRBD1	TRBJ1-2	CASSIRGQGDGYTF
TRBV6-5	TRBD2	TRBJ2-5	CASSYSWTSGQETQYF
TRBV2	NA	TRBJ1-2	CASREQAPSNYGYTF
TRBV30	NA	TRBJ2-3	CAWNLGGGTDTQYF
TRBV7-7	TRBD2	TRBJ2-5	CASSLGGGLQETQYF
TRBV15	TRBD2	TRBJ2-1	CATSRETSGRSNEQFF
TRBV9	TRBD2	TRBJ2-1	CASSPGLAGNYYNEQFF
TRBV13	TRBD2	TRBJ2-7	CASSFSGILPEQYF
TRBV9	TRBD2	TRBJ2-2	CASSPRDYNTGELFF
TRBV5-1	NA	TRBJ2-5	CASSLGQLQETQYF
TRBV13	NA	TRBJ1-1	CASSLQGYTEAFF
TRBV7-9	TRBD1	TRBJ1-4	CASSLSRDRGEKLFF
TRBV7-9	NA	TRBJ1-5	CASSYDSPNQPQHF
TRBV9	NA	TRBJ2-3	CASSYSVGGGSSDTQYF
TRBV28	NA	TRBJ2-1	CAILGGSYNEQFF
TRBV19	NA	TRBJ1-1	CASSIGGPNTEAFF
TRBV25-1	TRBD1	TRBJ2-1	CASSEQDVGTGEQFF
TRBV7-8	NA	TRBJ1-4	CASHTGSEKLFF
TRBV4-1	NA	TRBJ2-2	CASSQGPLAAGELFF
TRBV11-2	NA	TRBJ2-5	CASSFPTSWAGQETQYF
TRBV6-6	TRBD1	TRBJ2-7	CASSKTGGEYEQYF